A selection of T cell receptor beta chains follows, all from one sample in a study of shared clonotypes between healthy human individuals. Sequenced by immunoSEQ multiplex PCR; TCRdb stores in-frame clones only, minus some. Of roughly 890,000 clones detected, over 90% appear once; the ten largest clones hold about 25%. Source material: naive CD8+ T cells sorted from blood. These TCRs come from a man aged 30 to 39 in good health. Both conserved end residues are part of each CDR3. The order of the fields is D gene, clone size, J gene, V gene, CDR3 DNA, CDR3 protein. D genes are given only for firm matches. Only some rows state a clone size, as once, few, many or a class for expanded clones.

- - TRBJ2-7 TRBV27 TGTGCCAGCAGTTTATCTGGCCAGTACGAGCAGTACTTC CASSLSGQYEQYF
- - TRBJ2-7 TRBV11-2 TGTGCCAGCAGCTTAGGGGCTATGACAGTAATGGATCCCTACGAGCAGTACTTC CASSLGAMTVMDPYEQYF
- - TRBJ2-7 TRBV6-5 TGTGCCAGCAGTTACTCGATAGGTGGGTTCTACGAGCAGTACTTC CASSYSIGGFYEQYF
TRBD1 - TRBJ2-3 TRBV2 TGTGCCAGCAGTGCGGACAGGAGCACAGATACGCAGTATTTT CASSADRSTDTQYF
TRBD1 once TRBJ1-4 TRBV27 TGTGCCAGCAGTTCCCGGGCAGGGGGCGAAGTAAAACTGTTTTTT CASSSRAGGEVKLFF
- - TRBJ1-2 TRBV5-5 TGTGCCAGCAGCTTAAGAGAGGGCGGCTACACCTTC CASSLREGGYTF
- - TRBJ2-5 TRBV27 TGTGCCAGCAGTTTTTCGGCTTTGCGAGCCCTCCAAGAGACCCAGTACTTC CASSFSALRALQETQYF
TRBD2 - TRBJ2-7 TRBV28 TGTGCCAGCTCCCTGACTAGCGGGGCCTCCTACGAGCAGTACTTC CASSLTSGASYEQYF
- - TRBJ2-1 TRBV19 TGTGCCAGTGGGCCAAAGACCAATGAGCAGTTCTTC CASGPKTNEQFF
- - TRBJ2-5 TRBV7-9 TGTGCCAGCAGCCCCACAACAGGGCTTAAAGAGACCCAGTACTTC CASSPTTGLKETQYF
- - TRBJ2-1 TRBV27 TGTGCCAGCAGCAACAGGAACAGCTCCTACAATGAGCAGTTCTTC CASSNRNSSYNEQFF
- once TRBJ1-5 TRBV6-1 TGTGCCAGCAGTGAATCCAGGGCACGCAATCAGCCCCAGCATTTT CASSESRARNQPQHF
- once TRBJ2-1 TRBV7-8 TGTGCCAGCAGCAGAGGGGCTGAGCAGTTCTTC CASSRGAEQFF
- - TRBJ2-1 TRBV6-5 TGTGCCAGCAGTTACACGGATAGGGATGAGCAGTTCTTC CASSYTDRDEQFF
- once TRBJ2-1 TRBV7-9 TGTGCCAGCAGCCTTAGTCAGGAGCAGTTCTTC CASSLSQEQFF
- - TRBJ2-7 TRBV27 TGTGCCAGCACCGGAAGGAGCTACGAGCAGTACTTC CASTGRSYEQYF
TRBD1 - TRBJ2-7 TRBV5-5 TGTGCCAGCAGCCCACGCCCGACAGGGGCGTTAGGCGAGCAGTACTTC CASSPRPTGALGEQYF
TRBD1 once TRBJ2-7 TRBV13 TGTGCCAGCAGCTCCCGGGACAGCTCCTACGAGCAGTACTTC CASSSRDSSYEQYF
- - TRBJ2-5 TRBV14 TGTGCCAGCAGCCAAGATTACGGGACTGAAGAGACCCAGTACTTC CASSQDYGTEETQYF
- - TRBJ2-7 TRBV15 TGTGCCACCAGCAGAGATTTGAGTTACGAGCAGTACTTC CATSRDLSYEQYF
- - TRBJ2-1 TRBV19 TGTGCCAGTAGTATAGAGGCTGACCCCATACCTGACAATGAGCAGTTCTTC CASSIEADPIPDNEQFF
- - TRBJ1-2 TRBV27 TGTGCCAGCAGTTTTGGGCCGACTATTAACTATGGCTACACCTTC CASSFGPTINYGYTF
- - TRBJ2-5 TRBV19 TGTGCCAGTAGTGCCGGAGCAAACGTAGAGACCCAGTACTTC CASSAGANVETQYF
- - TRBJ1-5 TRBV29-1 TGCAGCGTTGAGGGGCAGGGTTTTCAGCCCCAGCATTTT CSVEGQGFQPQHF
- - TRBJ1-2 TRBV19 TGTGCCAGTAGTATTTTGGGCAGCGACTATGGCTACACCTTC CASSILGSDYGYTF
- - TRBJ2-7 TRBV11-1 TGTGCCAGCAGCTGGCAGCCCTACGAGCAGTACTTC CASSWQPYEQYF
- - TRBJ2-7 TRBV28 TGTGCCAGCAGCAGACACGGCACCCTCTACGAGCAGTACTTC CASSRHGTLYEQYF
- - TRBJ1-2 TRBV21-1 TGTGCCAGCAGCAAAGAGGGGCCCCGGGGCGGAACCGTCTATGGCTACACCTTC CASSKEGPRGGTVYGYTF